This T cell receptor beta chain was identified during a study of human T cells and chemical hapten exposure. TCRdb passed the RACE reads through MiXCR, listing each CDR3 protein once. The sample lists around 120,000 distinct CDR3 sequences, roughly 13% occurring once. This clonotype was seen more than once but under ten times. V was cut by 0 bases and J by 7 bases, with 4 bases left in between. This CDR3 has 12 residues. CDR1 and CDR2 (germline): KGHSH, LQKENI. Time point defined: pre-sensitization, week 0. Specified treatment: therapeutic diphenylcyclopropenone sensitization with weekly scalp DPC. The chain recombines TRBV18 with TRBJ2-1; D call uncertain. The clonotype originates from a woman between 18 and 29 years old with alopecia areata. Some clones in this sample may be carry-over from other donors' samples. This specimen was whole blood, taken in connection with sensitization to the hapten diphenylcyclopropenone (DPC). The CDR3 coding sequence is TGTGCCAGCTCACCACCGCTAAATGAGCAGTTCTTC. This translates into CASSPPLNEQFF. The variable domain in full, with the rest retrieved from reference TRBV18 and TRBJ2-1, is NAGVMQNPRHLVRRRGQEARLRCSPMKGHSHVYWYRQLPEEGLKFMVYLQKENIIDESGMPKERFSAEFPKEGPSILRIQQVVRGDSAAYFCASSPPLNEQFFGPGTRLTVL.